Below are 9 T cell receptor beta chains sequenced from a single sample in a study of CD8 T cells in ankylosing spondylitis. Whole-study results and caveats: Roughly eight highly homologous variants made up a TCR beta motif, and this motif appeared characteristic of ankylosing spondylitis blood.

No antigen is known for these receptors. TCRdb used MiXCR to reprocess the 5' RACE reads, holding one entry per CDR3 protein. The sample carries approximately 520,000 distinct CDR3 sequences, approximately 5.3% recorded once. The sequenced sample was blood, either unsorted or a sorted T cell fraction (not recorded which). These TCRs come from a male donor with ankylosing spondylitis.

The sample holds many counts of this clonotype. The chain joins TRBV5-1 to TRBJ2-1; 10 positions agree with TRBD1. Germline assignment: CDR1 SGHRS and CDR2 YFSETQ. The CDR3 length is 14 residues. The trim removed 1 base at V and 8 bases at J, leaving 3 bases unmatched. The CDR3 protein is CASSLLGTGDEQFF. CDR3 in DNA: TGCGCCAGCAGCTTGTTGGGGACAGGGGATGAGCAGTTCTTC.

The V and J genes are TRBV5-3 and TRBJ2-5, with D perhaps matching TRBD1 (6 bases). TRBV5-3 is an open reading frame whose function is uncertain. The CDR3 spans 16 residues. The V end lost 8 bases, the J end lost 2 bases, and 22 bases lay between the germline ends. The CDR3 reads CARSPRFGQTQETQYF. The CDR3 region has the DNA TGTGCCAGGAGCCCCCGGTTTGGACAGACGCAAGAGACCCAGTACTTC.

This chain connects TRBV11-2 to TRBJ2-2; D is possibly TRBD1 (6 bases). V was pared by 8 bases and J by 6 bases, with 22 bases between. The CDR3 runs 16 residues. Germline V gives CDR1 SGHAT, CDR2 FQNNGV. The CDR3 nucleotides read TGTGCCAGCCATGCCCTCGCGACAGGACGGGCCGGGGAGCTGTTTTTT. Translation gives CASHALATGRAGELFF.

This clonotype has a count of ten or more. The chain uses TRBV7-2 and TRBJ2-7; no reliable D call. The CDR3 totals 11 residues. V lost 5 bases to trimming and J lost 7 bases, with 9 bases between them. Germline V gene data show CDR1 as SGHTA and CDR2 as FQGNSA. CDR3 in DNA: TGTGCCAGCAGCCGCGCAGGAGAGCAGTACTTC. Protein product: CASSRAGEQYF.

This clonotype appeared many times. The J gene is TRBJ2-7, the V gene TRBV7-9; D may be TRBD2 (6 bases). Per the germline V gene, CDR1 is SEHNR and CDR2 is FQNEAQ (reference sequence). The CDR3 is 14 amino acids. The V end lost 5 bases, the J end lost 3 bases, and 14 bases lay between the germline ends. The CDR3 spells CASSEAGRGYEQYF. CDR3 in DNA: TGTGCCAGCAGCGAGGCGGGGAGAGGCTACGAGCAGTACTTC.

This clonotype was seen at least ten times. The rearrangement uses TRBV4-3 and TRBJ2-3, with D possibly matching TRBD2 (5 bases). Germline CDR1 is LGHNA and CDR2 is YSLEER. The V and J ends lost 1 base and 2 bases respectively, with 13 bases between them. The CDR3 consists of 16 residues. CDR3 protein: CASSQVRQDFTDTQYF. The CDR3 coding sequence is TGCGCCAGCAGCCAAGTGAGGCAGGACTTCACAGATACGCAGTATTTT.

This clonotype was seen repeatedly, ten times or more. The chain joins TRBV5-5 to TRBJ2-7, with TRBD1 as a possible D gene (6 bases). Germline values: CDR1 SGHKS, CDR2 YYEKEE (reference sequence). The CDR3 has 15 residues. V was clipped by 0 bases and J by 2 bases, with 12 bases between them. The CDR3 region has the DNA TGTGCCAGCAGCTTGGACGGACAGCCGACCTACGAGCAGTACTTC. It translates to CASSLDGQPTYEQYF.

This clonotype was counted ten times or more. V is TRBV12-3 or TRBV12-4 and J is TRBJ1-2; D is uncertain. There are 14 residues in the CDR3. The V end was cut by 3 bases, the J end by 0 bases, with 8 bases between. The CDR3 here is CASSLGVSNYGYTF. CDR3 DNA sequence: TGTGCCAGCAGTTTGGGAGTCTCTAACTATGGCTACACCTTC.

The sample holds many counts of this clonotype. The chain uses TRBV20-1 and TRBJ2-1; D may correspond to TRBD1 or TRBD2 (5 bases each). Germline CDR1 reads DFQATT; CDR2 reads SNEGSKA (reference sequence). The CDR3 length is 16 residues. The V end was cut by 0 bases, the J end by 4 bases, with 16 bases between. Written as DNA, the CDR3 is TGCAGTGCTAGAGACTACGAGGGGACCCATTACAATGAGCAGTTCTTC. It is translated as CSARDYEGTHYNEQFF.